A single sample is the source of the 5 T cell receptor beta chains below, sequenced in a study of T-cell reconstitution after alpha-beta-depleted transplantation in children. This sample's TCRbeta library carried unique molecular identifier barcodes. TCRdb reanalysed the PCR reads using MiXCR and keeps one entry per CDR3 protein. Of about 200,000 distinct CDR3 sequences listed, 5% to 6.5% are singletons. The specimen was PBMCs, collected before TCRalphabeta/CD19-depleted stem cell transplant. Source of these receptors: a girl under two years old with combined immunodeficiency, due to receive a stem cell transplant.

The table lists this clonotype with many counts. The chain employs TRBV24-1 and TRBJ2-2, with D unresolved. This CDR3 has 14 amino acids. The germline gives CDR1 KGHDR, CDR2 SFDVKD. The V and J ends lost 3 bases and 0 bases respectively, with 4 bases between them. The CDR3 loop is CATSDRPNTGELFF. CDR3 DNA: TGTGCCACCAGTGATAGGCCGAACACCGGGGAGCTGTTTTTT.

This clonotype was seen repeatedly, ten times or more. The J gene is TRBJ2-5, the V gene TRBV7-9, with D hard to call. V lost 6 bases and J lost 7, with 12 bases in between. Germline V gene sequence: CDR1 SEHNR, CDR2 FQNEAQ (reference sequence). CDR3 length: 12 amino acids. Here the CDR3 DNA reads TGTGCCAGCAGGCCCTATGATATGACCCAGTACTTC. It translates to CASRPYDMTQYF.

This clonotype was seen ten or more times. V and J are TRBV29-1 and TRBJ2-5; D gene unclear. V was trimmed by 8 bases and J by 0 bases, leaving 10 bases between them. The germline V gene encodes CDR1 SQVTM and CDR2 ANQGSEA. The CDR3 sequence is 12 residues long. CDR3 loop: CSIRTDQETQYF. CDR3 DNA sequence: TGCAGCATTAGGACGGACCAAGAGACCCAGTACTTC.

This clonotype appeared a few times. This rearrangement joins TRBV12-3 or TRBV12-4 to TRBJ2-7; tentative D call: TRBD1 (6 bases). V gave up 2 bases and J gave up 4 bases, with 12 bases separating them. The CDR3 loop spans 14 amino acids. This CDR3 is CASSLFVRGYEQYF. CDR3 DNA sequence: TGTGCCAGCAGTTTATTTGTCAGGGGATACGAGCAGTACTTC.

This clonotype was detected ten times or more. V and J are TRBV11-2 and TRBJ2-1; D is ambiguous. Trimming left V 0 bases short and J 1 base short, with 13 bases between. The CDR3 is 17 amino acids. CDR1 is SGHAT and CDR2 is FQNNGV in the germline V gene. This CDR3 is CASSLDPARWSYNEQFF. DNA of the CDR3: TGTGCCAGCAGCTTAGATCCGGCTAGGTGGTCCTACAATGAGCAGTTCTTC.